This record concerns one T cell receptor (beta chain) sequence. As originally analysed: For nucleated cells, counts were estimated from reference gene primer amplification. The method was immunoSEQ multiplex PCR; TCRdb's version includes in-frame clones alone and lacks a portion of them. D and trimming were read from the DNA, whereas the V and J calls and clone size are those reported in that table. The table lists 130,000 to 150,000 clones, 88% of them singletons. The CDR3 is 14 residues long. V lost 5 bases and J lost 3; bases outside the gene matches: 6. Germline values: CDR1 SGHAT, CDR2 FQNNGV. These data come from a study of blood T cell repertoires in COVID-19.

The receptor comes from a human donor in a cohort sampled during active COVID-19. The sequenced sample was peripheral blood. J is TRBJ1-2 and V is TRBV11-2; 7 bases are shared with TRBD1. CDR3 sequence reads: CASSQSGGHYGYTF. The CDR3 DNA is TGTGCCAGCAGCCAGTCAGGGGGACACTATGGCTACACCTTC.